These 29 T cell receptor beta chains share one sample of origin, sequenced in a study of shared clonotypes between healthy human individuals. Measured with immunoSEQ multiplex PCR; TCRdb has only the in-frame clones, and not every one. The sample lists 2.5 million or so clones, around nine tenths seen once, with about 0.13% in the top ten. Material: naive CD4+ T cells sorted from blood. Subset here: CD45RA+ positively selected. The receptors here all came from a man younger than 35 in good health.

The gene calls are TRBV19 and TRBJ2-2; D gene ambiguous. In germline, CDR1 is LNHDA, CDR2 SQIVND (reference sequence). The CDR3 is 16 amino acids. V was cut by 7 bases and J by 1 base, with 16 bases left in between. The CDR3 here is CASKEARYLNTGELFF. The CDR3 DNA reads as TGTGCCAGTAAAGAAGCGAGATACTTGAACACCGGGGAGCTGTTTTTT.

The rearrangement joins TRBV9 to TRBJ2-7, with D perhaps matching TRBD1 or TRBD2 (5 bases each). V was clipped by 0 bases and J by 6 bases, with 16 bases between them. CDR1 is SGDLS and CDR2 is YYNGEE in the germline V gene. CDR3 length: 15 amino acids. This CDR3 is CASSVATRGSAEQYF. The CDR3, as DNA: TGTGCCAGCAGCGTAGCTACGAGGGGTTCGGCCGAGCAGTACTTC.

V and J are TRBV19 and TRBJ1-5, with 7 bases fitting TRBD1. Germline-derived CDR1 and CDR2 are LNHDA and SQIVND (reference sequence). Trimming took 5 bases from V and 7 from J; bases not matched to a gene: 5. This CDR3 comprises 13 residues. DNA for the CDR3: TGTGCCAGTAGTCCGGGACAGCGGCAGCCCCAGCATTTT. Translation gives CASSPGQRQPQHF.

As to this clone: Other DNA variants within this sample encode the same CDR3. The rearrangement uses TRBV18 and TRBJ1-2; a weak D match, TRBD1 (5 bases). Germline V gene data show CDR1 as KGHSH and CDR2 as LQKENI. The CDR3 spans 13 residues. Trimming removed 2 bases at V and 3 bases at J, with 7 bases between. The CDR3 region is CASSPGADYGYTF. The CDR3, as DNA: TGTGCCAGCTCACCAGGGGCTGACTATGGCTACACCTTC. The whole variable domain, remainder taken from reference TRBV18 and TRBJ1-2, is NAGVMQNPRHLVRRRGQEARLRCSPMKGHSHVYWYRQLPEEGLKFMVYLQKENIIDESGMPKERFSAEFPKEGPSILRIQQVVRGDSAAYFCASSPGADYGYTFGSGTRLTVV.

This sequence joins TRBV19 and TRBJ2-3; 7 nucleotides match TRBD2. CDR1 is LNHDA and CDR2 is SQIVND in the germline V gene (reference sequence). The CDR3 loop spans 16 amino acids. Trimming took 8 bases from V and 0 from J; bases not matched to a gene: 11. In nucleotides, the CDR3 is TGTGCCAGTCATATAAGGGGAGGGGCTAGCACAGATACGCAGTATTTT. It yields the protein CASHIRGGASTDTQYF.

This clone occurred a few times. The gene calls are TRBV7-2 and TRBJ2-1, with 7 nucleotides matching TRBD1. The CDR3 runs to 14 residues. V trimming: 5 bases; J trimming: 3 bases; junction bases outside the gene matches: 4. Germline-derived CDR1 and CDR2 are SGHTA and FQGNSA. This chain's CDR3 is CASSPGQLYNEQFF. Written as DNA, the CDR3 is TGTGCCAGCAGCCCGGGACAGCTCTACAATGAGCAGTTCTTC.

The chain couples TRBV10-2 to TRBJ1-5; 9 bases are a match to TRBD1. Looked up from germline, CDR1 is WSHSY and CDR2 is SAAADI. Unmatched junction bases numbered 3, after V lost 7 bases and J lost 2 bases. The CDR3 has 14 amino acids. The CDR3 spells CASMGQGRNQPQHF. CDR3 bases: TGCGCCAGCATGGGACAGGGTCGCAATCAGCCCCAGCATTTT.

This clone has only one observation. Other DNA sequences in this sample translate to the same CDR3. The V and J genes are TRBV10-3 and TRBJ2-5; maybe TRBD2 (5 bases). The CDR3 length is 13 residues. Trimming shortened V by 2 bases and J by 5 bases, and 9 bases separated the two germline ends. The V gene's germline CDR1 is ENHRY and CDR2 SYGVKD. The CDR3 region is CAISEGRGETQYF. CDR3 DNA: TGTGCCATCAGTGAGGGGCGAGGGGAGACCCAGTACTTC.

The chain couples TRBV18 to TRBJ2-3; the D call may be TRBD1 or TRBD2 (5 bases each). This CDR3 has 17 amino acids. V was cut by 0 bases and J by 2 bases, with 15 bases left in between. The germline CDR1 and CDR2 sequences are KGHSH and LQKENI. CDR3 DNA sequence: TGTGCCAGCTCACCACCAGGGAGCCAGGGCGTCACAGATACGCAGTATTTT. Amino acid sequence: CASSPPGSQGVTDTQYF. Combining the CDR3 with reference TRBV18 and TRBJ2-3 gives the whole variable domain NAGVMQNPRHLVRRRGQEARLRCSPMKGHSHVYWYRQLPEEGLKFMVYLQKENIIDESGMPKERFSAEFPKEGPSILRIQQVVRGDSAAYFCASSPPGSQGVTDTQYFGPGTRLTVL.

The chain recombines TRBV6-1 with TRBJ2-4; possibly TRBD1 for D (6 bases). CDR1 and CDR2 from the germline V gene are MNHNS and SASEGT. CDR3 size: 17 residues. Trimming pared 4 bases from V and 0 bases from J, leaving 16 bases between. The CDR3 sequence: CASSASDRFLAKNIQYF. The CDR3 region has the DNA TGTGCCAGCAGTGCGTCCGACAGGTTCTTAGCCAAAAACATTCAGTACTTC.

This clone was found once. The chain has TRBV18 and TRBJ2-1; 11 bases match TRBD1. The length of the CDR3 is 16 residues. V was pared by 2 bases and J by 7 bases, with 7 bases of the junction left unmatched. Germline V gene lookup returns CDR1 KGHSH and CDR2 LQKENI. The CDR3 loop reads CASSPIGTGGTNEQFF. CDR3 sequence (DNA): TGTGCCAGCTCACCAATCGGGACAGGGGGGACTAATGAGCAGTTCTTC. The variable domain in full, with the rest retrieved from reference TRBV18 and TRBJ2-1, is NAGVMQNPRHLVRRRGQEARLRCSPMKGHSHVYWYRQLPEEGLKFMVYLQKENIIDESGMPKERFSAEFPKEGPSILRIQQVVRGDSAAYFCASSPIGTGGTNEQFFGPGTRLTVL.

This clone was found once. The CDR3 protein is CASSLRGAYGYTF. DNA of the CDR3: TGTGCCAGCAGTTTAAGGGGGGCTTATGGCTACACCTTC. The chain couples TRBV27 to TRBJ1-2, with a weak D call TRBD1 (6 bases). The CDR3 is made up of 13 amino acids. The V end was cut by 2 bases, the J end by 5 bases, with 9 bases between. In germline, CDR1 is MNHEY, CDR2 SMNVEV (reference sequence).

The V gene is TRBV4-1, the J gene TRBJ2-5; 9 bases agree with TRBD2. The end of the DNA is better explained by TRBJ2-7, so the J call may be wrong. Germline V gives CDR1 MGHRA, CDR2 YSYEKL. The CDR3 spans 16 residues. CDR3 in DNA: TGCGCCAGCAGCCAGTCAGCTAGCGGGGCCTCCTACGAGCAGTACTTC. Protein product: CASSQSASGASYEQYF.

As DNA, the CDR3 is TGTGCCAGCATATGGATTGAGGGGCATGGCTATGGCTACACCTTC. Amino acids: CASIWIEGHGYGYTF. The chain uses TRBV5-8 and TRBJ1-2, with a tentative D call TRBD1 (5 bases). The CDR3 totals 15 residues. The germline gives CDR1 SGHTS, CDR2 YDEGEE. V was shortened by 6 bases and J by 4 bases, with 19 bases between the two germline ends.

J is TRBJ2-6 and V is TRBV4-1, with TRBD2 matching over 7 bases. The CDR3 is 18 amino acids. V shed 5 bases and J 0 bases; nucleotides not matched to a gene: 10. The germline V gene has CDR1 MGHRA and CDR2 YSYEKL. The CDR3 sequence is CASSEAGLTDSGANVLTF. CDR3 coding DNA: TGCGCCAGCAGCGAAGCGGGACTCACGGACTCTGGGGCCAACGTCCTGACTTTC.

The genes are TRBV2 and TRBJ2-5, with 7 positions matching TRBD2. CDR1 and CDR2 from the germline V gene are SNHLY and FYNNEI. Germline trimming cut 7 bases from V and 3 bases from J; bases unmatched to any gene: 11. The CDR3 has 15 residues. Written as DNA, the CDR3 is TGTGCCAGCACCGCAGATTTGCGGGGGAAAGAGACCCAGTACTTC. This gives the protein CASTADLRGKETQYF.

The gene calls are TRBV25-1 and TRBJ1-2; D might be TRBD1 (6 bases). The CDR3 has 15 residues. The V and J ends lost 5 bases and 4 bases respectively, with 17 bases between them. Germline-derived CDR1 and CDR2 are MGHDK and SYGVNS. This chain's CDR3 is CASSSIRGATYGYTF. The CDR3 DNA reads TGTGCCAGCAGTTCAATCAGGGGTGCCACCTATGGCTACACCTTC.

The rearrangement uses TRBV6-1 and TRBJ2-3; no firm D call. V shed 3 bases and J shed 0 bases, with 4 bases lying between them. Germline-derived CDR1 and CDR2 are MNHNS and SASEGT. This CDR3 contains 13 residues. The CDR3 reads CASSDGSTDTQYF. In DNA form, the CDR3 reads TGTGCCAGCAGTGATGGTAGCACAGATACGCAGTATTTT.

V and J are TRBV4-1 and TRBJ2-5; D may be TRBD2 (5 bases). This CDR3 comprises 16 residues. The germline gives CDR1 MGHRA, CDR2 YSYEKL. The germline V and J ends were trimmed by 0 bases and 7 bases, with 18 bases remaining between them. The DNA for the CDR3 is TGCGCCAGCAGCCAAGATGAACTGGCAGACTATGGGACCCAGTACTTC. Its protein product is CASSQDELADYGTQYF.

Worth noting for this clone: Distinct nucleotide sequences in the sample also encode this CDR3. The chain carries TRBV6-5 and TRBJ1-2, with D uncertain. V was cut by 0 bases and J by 5 bases, with 10 bases left in between. The CDR3 contains 14 residues. From germline, CDR1 is MNHEY and CDR2 SVGAGI. The CDR3 reads CASSYSRGPYGYTF. Here the CDR3 DNA reads TGTGCCAGCAGTTACTCAAGAGGGCCTTATGGCTACACCTTC.

This clone was picked up a small number of times. The rearrangement joins TRBV30 to TRBJ1-2; D is undetermined. V gave up 0 bases and J gave up 3 bases, with 5 bases separating them. This CDR3 has 12 residues. Germline values: CDR1 GTSNPN, CDR2 SVGIG (reference sequence). CDR3 sequence reads: CAWSVSDYGYTF. The CDR3, as DNA: TGTGCCTGGAGTGTGTCGGACTATGGCTACACCTTC.

The chain has TRBV6-6 and TRBJ2-5, with 11 bases aligning to TRBD1. Germline V lookup: CDR1 MNHNY, CDR2 SVGAGI (reference sequence). With V trimmed by 7 bases and J by 5 bases, 9 bases remained unmatched. The CDR3 contains 15 residues. CDR3 sequence (DNA): TGTGCCAGCATCTTCGGACAGGGGGCCCGGGAGACCCAGTACTTC. This sequence encodes CASIFGQGARETQYF.

The chain couples TRBV19 to TRBJ2-1, with 9 bases identical to TRBD1. The CDR3 is 16 amino acids. CDR1 LNHDA and CDR2 SQIVND come from the germline V gene (reference sequence). Trimming cost V 5 bases and J 7 bases; bases outside gene matches: 12. The CDR3 loop is CASSVHPGQGSNEQFF. DNA of the CDR3: TGTGCCAGTAGTGTCCACCCGGGACAGGGTTCGAATGAGCAGTTCTTC. Supplemented by reference TRBV19 and TRBJ2-1, the full variable domain reads DGGITQSPKYLFRKEGQNVTLSCEQNLNHDAMYWYRQDPGQGLRLIYYSQIVNDFQKGDIAEGYSVSREKKESFPLTVTSAQKNPTAFYLCASSVHPGQGSNEQFFGPGTRLTVL.

This clone was seen once. The rearrangement uses TRBV7-9 and TRBJ2-2; 8 bases match TRBD2. This CDR3 comprises 15 residues. Losses at the gene ends were 5 bases for V and 3 bases for J; bases not matched to a gene: 5. The germline V gene has CDR1 SEHNR and CDR2 FQNEAQ (reference sequence). In DNA, the CDR3 is TGTGCCAGCAGCCCAGGACTAGCAGACACCGGGGAGCTGTTTTTT. Protein product: CASSPGLADTGELFF.

The chain joins TRBV7-2 to TRBJ1-2; 7 nucleotides agree with TRBD1. The germline V gene encodes CDR1 SGHTA and CDR2 FQGNSA. CDR3 length: 17 amino acids. The V and J ends lost 1 base and 7 bases, in that order; junction bases with no gene match: 15. For the CDR3, the DNA is TGTGCCAGCAGCTTAGGCACCAGGGGGATCGGTCGTTCTGGCTACACCTTC. Protein: CASSLGTRGIGRSGYTF.

The rearrangement links TRBV6-5 to TRBJ2-1; TRBD2 aligns across 8 bases. J gave up 9 bases and V 6 bases, and 10 bases lay outside the gene matches. Germline lookup yields CDR1 MNHEY and CDR2 SVGAGI. This CDR3 has 14 residues. The CDR3 reads CASRGAGVLSEQFF. The DNA of the CDR3 is TGTGCCAGCAGGGGAGCGGGAGTCTTGAGTGAGCAGTTCTTC.

V and J are TRBV25-1 and TRBJ2-5; D gene uncertain. V lost 3 bases and J 4 bases, leaving 9 bases between the germline ends. Germline V lookup: CDR1 MGHDK, CDR2 SYGVNS. The CDR3 contains 13 residues. The CDR3 loop is CASSDPGGETQYF. Here the CDR3 DNA reads TGTGCCAGCAGTGATCCGGGCGGAGAGACCCAGTACTTC.

This chain connects TRBV21-1 to TRBJ2-2. TRBV21-1 is given as a pseudogene. This CDR3 comprises 14 residues. CDR3 protein: CASSKEVSTGELFF. CDR3 DNA: TGTGCCAGCAGCAAAGAGGTGAGTACCGGGGAGCTGTTTTTT.

The chain combines TRBV10-3 with TRBJ2-2; 8 nucleotides match TRBD1. V shed 6 bases and J 3 bases; nucleotides not matched to a gene: 3. Germline values: CDR1 ENHRY, CDR2 SYGVKD. There are 14 residues in the CDR3. CDR3 coding DNA: TGTGCCATCAGCAGGGGGCGGGACACCGGGGAGCTGTTTTTT. Amino acid sequence: CAISRGRDTGELFF.